These 30 T cell receptor beta chains originate from one sample sequenced in a study of blood T cell repertoires in COVID-19. TCRdb's copy holds only in-frame clones and misses some; the assay was immunoSEQ multiplex PCR. Among around 290,000 clones listed, 80% to 95% were seen once. Sequenced material: PBMCs or T cells enriched from blood (not recorded which). The receptors shown here come from a woman in her 30s who had recovered from COVID-19.

CDR3 coding DNA: TGTGCCAGCAGCTTGCAAGCGCGGGGTACAGATACGCAGTATTTT. Protein: CASSLQARGTDTQYF. The chain combines TRBV5-4 with TRBJ2-3; TRBD2 is a possible D gene (6 bases). Trimming shortened V by 1 base and J by 3 bases, and 12 bases separated the two germline ends. CDR1 and CDR2 from the germline V gene are SGHNT and YYREEE (reference sequence). The CDR3 length is 15 residues.

The chain carries TRBV3-1 (or the pseudogene TRBV3-2) and TRBJ1-1; 7 bases are a match to TRBD1. This CDR3 has 16 amino acids. With 4 bases clipped from V and 5 bases from J, the junction kept 13 bases outside the gene matches. Germline loops: CDR1 LGHDT, CDR2 YNNKEL (reference sequence). This CDR3 is CASSPLGLGGGTEAFF. The CDR3 DNA is TGTGCCAGCAGCCCCCTCGGGCTAGGGGGCGGGACTGAAGCTTTCTTT.

The CDR3 DNA is TGTGCCAGCAGCCAAGGAACTAGCGGGAGGGGATACAATGAGCAGTTCTTC. Protein sequence: CASSQGTSGRGYNEQFF. The rearrangement uses TRBV4-2 and TRBJ2-1, with 13 positions matching TRBD2. Trimming took 1 base from V and 4 from J; bases not matched to a gene: 4. The CDR3 consists of 17 residues. Germline values: CDR1 LGHNA, CDR2 YNFKEQ.

V gene TRBV30 combines with J gene TRBJ1-6, with D unclear. Trimming shortened V by 0 bases and J by 3 bases, and 9 bases separated the two germline ends. This CDR3 has 15 amino acids. The germline CDR1 and CDR2 sequences are GTSNPN and SVGIG (reference sequence). In DNA, the CDR3 is TGTGCCTGGAGTGTTGAGAGTTTCTATAATTCACCCCTCCACTTT. Residues: CAWSVESFYNSPLHF.

CDR3 protein: CASSLSRRTSASHGELFF. In DNA, the CDR3 is TGTGCCAGTAGCCTCAGCCGCAGGACTAGCGCCTCCCACGGGGAGCTGTTTTTT. This sequence joins TRBV19 and TRBJ2-2; 9 nucleotides agree with TRBD2. The CDR3 spans 18 residues. Germline-derived CDR1 and CDR2 are LNHDA and SQIVND (reference sequence). V lost 6 bases to trimming and J lost 7 bases; unmatched junction nucleotides: 18.

The gene calls are TRBV5-5 and TRBJ2-2, with a tentative D call TRBD1 (6 bases). The CDR3 runs 17 residues. From germline, CDR1 is SGHKS and CDR2 YYEKEE (reference sequence). Trimming removed 1 base from V and 6 bases from J, with 19 bases in between. CDR3 nucleotides: TGTGCCAGCAGCTTGCGACCAACAGGGTCCCTATCCGGGGAGCTGTTTTTT. Protein product: CASSLRPTGSLSGELFF.

The gene calls are TRBV6-4 and TRBJ2-2, with D unresolved. CDR1 and CDR2 (germline): MRHNA, SNTAGT. The ends were cut back, 6 bases at V and 6 bases at J, with 8 bases in the middle. This CDR3 is built from 12 residues. The CDR3 sequence is CASRTSAGELFF. CDR3 DNA: TGTGCCAGCAGGACATCGGCCGGGGAGCTGTTTTTT.

This rearrangement joins TRBV28 to TRBJ1-2; the match to TRBD1 covers 9 bases. J gave up 8 bases and V 5 bases, and 15 bases lay outside the gene matches. In germline, CDR1 is MDHEN, CDR2 SYDVKM. The CDR3 runs to 16 residues. The CDR3 nucleotides read TGTGCCAGCAGTAGAGGGGACAGGGAAATAGATAGAGGCTACACCTTC. Translating it yields CASSRGDREIDRGYTF.

This clone was seen a few times. The chain uses TRBV5-4 and TRBJ2-7, with D maybe TRBD1 (6 bases). The V gene lost 4 bases and the J gene lost 6 bases, with 11 bases spanning the gap. The CDR3 has 12 residues. CDR1 is SGHNT, CDR2 YYREEE, per germline (reference sequence). The CDR3 reads CASSGLGAEQYF. The CDR3 DNA reads as TGTGCCAGCAGCGGCTTGGGGGCCGAGCAGTACTTC.

The V call is TRBV3-1 (or the pseudogene TRBV3-2), the J call TRBJ2-7, with 9 bases lining up with TRBD2. V lost 3 bases, J lost 7 bases, and 7 bases stayed unmatched. CDR1 and CDR2 from the germline V gene are LGHDT and YNNKEL (reference sequence). The CDR3 covers 14 residues. The CDR3: CASSHRLAVGEQYF. The DNA for the CDR3 is TGTGCCAGCAGCCACAGACTAGCGGTAGGGGAGCAGTACTTC.

In its sample, this clone was seen once. This sequence joins TRBV7-3 and TRBJ2-1; maybe TRBD2 (6 bases). V gave up 2 bases and J gave up 6 bases, with 8 bases separating them. Germline-derived CDR1 and CDR2 are SGHTA and FQGTGA. The length of the CDR3 is 13 residues. Here the CDR3 DNA reads TGTGCCAGCAGCTTAGGTAGCGGCAATGAGCAGTTCTTC. Translated: CASSLGSGNEQFF.

This chain connects TRBV29-1 to TRBJ2-2; D remains ambiguous. CDR3 length equals 15 residues. The germline V gene has CDR1 SQVTM and CDR2 ANQGSEA. V lost 4 bases to trimming and J lost 3 bases, with 15 bases between them. Here the CDR3 reads CSVARGASDTGELFF. CDR3 in DNA: TGCAGCGTTGCTCGTGGAGCTTCGGACACCGGGGAGCTGTTTTTT.

This chain connects TRBV6-2 or TRBV6-3 to TRBJ2-1, with TRBD2 matching 13 bases. The CDR3 runs 15 residues. Germline CDR1 reads MNHEY; CDR2 reads SVGEGT. With 5 bases clipped from V and 7 bases from J, the junction kept 5 bases outside the gene matches. The CDR3 reads CASSAGLAGLNEQFF. CDR3 DNA sequence: TGTGCCAGCAGTGCGGGACTAGCGGGATTAAATGAGCAGTTCTTC.

The V and J genes are TRBV6-2 or TRBV6-3 and TRBJ2-2, with a possible D match to TRBD1 (7 bases). The CDR3 sequence is 17 residues long. V shed 6 bases and J shed 1 base, with 18 bases lying between them. CDR1 and CDR2 from the germline V gene are MNHEY and SVGEGT. The CDR3 spells CASSLGTAGWNTGELFF. CDR3 coding DNA: TGTGCCAGCAGCCTAGGGACAGCGGGCTGGAACACCGGGGAGCTGTTTTTT.

The gene calls are TRBV6-2 or TRBV6-3 and TRBJ2-2; D may be TRBD2 (5 bases). V dropped 4 bases and J dropped 2 bases, with 17 bases sitting between them. The CDR3 is 17 amino acids. Germline CDR1 MNHEY, CDR2 SVGEGT. CDR3 residues: CASSFLLGGSNTGELFF. The DNA of the CDR3 is TGTGCCAGCAGTTTCCTCTTAGGTGGGAGCAACACCGGGGAGCTGTTTTTT.

This clone was found once. The CDR3 region is CASSLVCQGADTQYF. The CDR3, as DNA: TGTGCCAGCAGCTTGGTCTGCCAGGGGGCGGATACGCAGTATTTT. The chain has TRBV5-7 and TRBJ2-3, with TRBD1 identical over 8 bases. TRBV5-7 qualifies as an ORF whose function is uncertain. The V and J ends lost 0 bases and 6 bases, in that order; junction bases with no gene match: 6. The CDR3 spans 15 residues.

CDR3: CAWRQGNTIYF. The DNA of the CDR3 is TGTGCCTGGAGACAGGGAAACACCATATATTTT. The chain carries TRBV30 and TRBJ1-3, with D unresolved. Per the germline V gene, CDR1 is GTSNPN and CDR2 is SVGIG (reference sequence). V dropped 3 bases and J dropped 4 bases, with 4 bases sitting between them. CDR3 length: 11 residues.

As regards this clone: A read error may produce the germline difference seen at one junction end. The rearrangement joins TRBV10-1 to TRBJ2-7, with 7 bases aligning to TRBD1. The CDR3 has 13 amino acids. Per germline, CDR1 WNHNN and CDR2 SYGVQD (reference sequence). In nucleotides, the CDR3 is TGCGCCCGCAGTCGACAGGGTTCCTACGAGCAGTACTTC. Translation gives CARSRQGSYEQYF.

The chain is built from TRBV28 and TRBJ2-3, with 12 bases lining up with TRBD2. This CDR3 comprises 16 residues. With V trimmed by 8 bases and J by 0 bases, 6 bases remained unmatched. Germline V CDR1 and CDR2: MDHEN, SYDVKM. The CDR3 DNA reads as TGTGCCAGCGTACTAGCGGGAGGTTGGAGCACAGATACGCAGTATTTT. Translating it yields CASVLAGGWSTDTQYF.

This clone appeared a few times. The rearrangement uses TRBV4-1 and TRBJ1-4, with D tentatively TRBD1 (6 bases). Germline V gives CDR1 MGHRA, CDR2 YSYEKL. V was shortened by 4 bases and J by 5 bases, with 17 bases between the two germline ends. The CDR3 has 16 residues. This chain's CDR3 is CASSLVFGTRNEKLFF. DNA of the CDR3: TGCGCCAGCAGCCTGGTATTTGGGACAAGGAATGAAAAACTGTTTTTT.

Of note for this clone: A read error may produce the germline difference seen at one junction end. V and J are TRBV6-2 or TRBV6-3 and TRBJ2-1; no clear D. Germline V gene data show CDR1 as MNHEY and CDR2 as SVGEGT. This CDR3 contains 14 residues. CDR3 amino acids: CASSYLGRHNEQFF. For the CDR3, the DNA is TGTGCCAGCAGCTACTTGGGCAGACACAATGAGCAGTTCTTC.

The chain joins TRBV19 to TRBJ2-7; 11 bases line up with TRBD1. Germline CDR1 is LNHDA and CDR2 is SQIVND (reference sequence). The CDR3 runs to 15 residues. With 5 bases clipped from V and 2 bases from J, the junction kept 5 bases outside the gene matches. The CDR3 here is CASSFPGQGAYEQYF. The CDR3 region has the DNA TGTGCCAGTAGTTTTCCGGGACAGGGGGCCTACGAGCAGTACTTC.

The chain is built from TRBV6-2 or TRBV6-3 and TRBJ2-2; no clear D gene. Trimming shortened V by 3 bases and J by 3 bases, and 11 bases separated the two germline ends. CDR1 is MNHEY, CDR2 SVGEGT, per germline. The CDR3 runs to 15 residues. The CDR3 reads CASSYASPHTGELFF. CDR3 DNA: TGTGCCAGCAGTTATGCGTCACCGCACACCGGGGAGCTGTTTTTT.

The rearrangement joins TRBV6-5 to TRBJ1-5; 10 bases agree with TRBD1. This CDR3 is built from 15 residues. Looked up from germline, CDR1 is MNHEY and CDR2 is SVGAGI. The J segment lost 2 bases and the V segment lost 6 bases, leaving 4 bases of the junction unmatched. CDR3 in amino acids: CASSPGTGGNQPQHF. CDR3 nucleotide sequence: TGTGCCAGCAGCCCAGGGACAGGGGGCAATCAGCCCCAGCATTTT.

V usage is TRBV2 and J usage is TRBJ1-5; D gene ambiguous. Germline CDR1 SNHLY, CDR2 FYNNEI. This CDR3 has 12 residues. V was trimmed by 4 bases and J by 4 bases, leaving 5 bases between them. The CDR3 region has the DNA TGTGCCAGCAGTGCCGCGAATCAGCCCCAGCATTTT. Its protein is CASSAANQPQHF.

This chain joins TRBV5-1 and TRBJ1-3; no reliable D call. Germline V gene data show CDR1 as SGHRS and CDR2 as YFSETQ. The ends were cut back, 1 base at V and 4 bases at J, with 9 bases in the middle. CDR3 length: 14 residues. The CDR3 region has the DNA TGCGCCAGCAGCTTGCCCGGGAGGGGAAACACCATATATTTT. It encodes CASSLPGRGNTIYF.

This sequence joins TRBV11-2 and TRBJ1-4, with a possible D match to TRBD1 (5 bases). Germline assignment: CDR1 SGHAT and CDR2 FQNNGV. Between the trimmed V and J ends, which lost 5 bases and 11 bases, there was a span of 9 bases. This CDR3 comprises 11 residues. The CDR3 region has the DNA TGTGCCAGCAGCAGAGGACATAAACTGTTTTTT. Translation gives CASSRGHKLFF.

The CDR3 region has the DNA TGTGCCAGCAGTTTCGACAGGGTTCAGCCCCAGCATTTT. Protein sequence: CASSFDRVQPQHF. The genes are TRBV27 and TRBJ1-5, with 7 nucleotides matching TRBD1. The CDR3 consists of 13 residues. V lost 3 bases, J lost 6 bases, and 2 bases stayed unmatched. Germline V lookup: CDR1 MNHEY, CDR2 SMNVEV (reference sequence).

The V and J genes are TRBV30 and TRBJ1-1, with a tentative D call TRBD1 (5 bases). Trimming removed 3 bases at V and 1 base at J, with 9 bases between. The CDR3 has 13 residues. Germline lookup yields CDR1 GTSNPN and CDR2 SVGIG (reference sequence). The CDR3 here is CAWRLQGNTEAFF. CDR3 DNA: TGTGCCTGGAGATTGCAGGGGAACACTGAAGCTTTCTTT.

V and J are TRBV7-2 and TRBJ2-2; 7 bases map to TRBD2. The trim removed 1 base at V and 6 bases at J, leaving 8 bases unmatched. The CDR3 extends over 16 amino acids. Germline V lookup: CDR1 SGHTA, CDR2 FQGNSA. CDR3 sequence: CASSLVVTSSSGELFF. The CDR3 nucleotides are TGTGCCAGCAGCTTAGTCGTGACTAGCTCGTCCGGGGAGCTGTTTTTT.